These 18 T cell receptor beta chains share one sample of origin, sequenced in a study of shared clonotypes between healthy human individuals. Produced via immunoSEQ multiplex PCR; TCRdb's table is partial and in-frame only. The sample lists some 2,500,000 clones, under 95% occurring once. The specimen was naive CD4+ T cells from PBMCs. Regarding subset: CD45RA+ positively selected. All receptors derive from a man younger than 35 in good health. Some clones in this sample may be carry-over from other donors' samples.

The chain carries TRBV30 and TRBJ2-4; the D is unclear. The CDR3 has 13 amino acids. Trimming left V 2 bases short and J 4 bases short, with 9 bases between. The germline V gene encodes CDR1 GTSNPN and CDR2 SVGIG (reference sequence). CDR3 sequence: CAWSSVQKNIQYF. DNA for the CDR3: TGTGCCTGGAGTTCGGTACAAAAAAACATTCAGTACTTC.

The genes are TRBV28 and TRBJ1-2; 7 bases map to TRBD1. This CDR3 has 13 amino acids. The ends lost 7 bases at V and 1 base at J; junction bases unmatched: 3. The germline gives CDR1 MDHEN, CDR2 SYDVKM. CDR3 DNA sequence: TGTGCCAGCAACAGGGGACATAACTATGGCTACACCTTC. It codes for CASNRGHNYGYTF.

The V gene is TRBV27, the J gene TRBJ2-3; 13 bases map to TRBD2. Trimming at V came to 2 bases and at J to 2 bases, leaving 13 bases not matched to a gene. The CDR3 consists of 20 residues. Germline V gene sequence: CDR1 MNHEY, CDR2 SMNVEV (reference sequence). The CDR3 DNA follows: TGTGCCAGCAGTTTACAGGGGGTCGGACTAGCGGGAGCTTACACAGATACGCAGTATTTT. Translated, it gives CASSLQGVGLAGAYTDTQYF.

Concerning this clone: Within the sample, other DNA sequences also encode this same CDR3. The CDR3 sequence: CASSLRTGANQPQHF. The CDR3, as DNA: TGTGCCAGCAGCTTAAGAACAGGGGCTAATCAGCCCCAGCATTTT. This chain joins TRBV7-2 and TRBJ1-5; 7 positions agree with TRBD1. After removal of 2 bases from V and 4 bases from J, the junction contained 5 bases not matched to a gene. CDR1 and CDR2 (germline): SGHTA, FQGNSA. The CDR3 consists of 15 residues.

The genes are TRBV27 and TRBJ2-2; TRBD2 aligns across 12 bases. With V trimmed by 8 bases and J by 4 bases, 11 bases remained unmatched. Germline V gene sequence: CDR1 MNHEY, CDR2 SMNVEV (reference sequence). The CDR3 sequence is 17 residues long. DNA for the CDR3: TGTGCCAGCCCTACTGGACTAGCGGGATACGGCACCGGGGAGCTGTTTTTT. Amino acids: CASPTGLAGYGTGELFF.

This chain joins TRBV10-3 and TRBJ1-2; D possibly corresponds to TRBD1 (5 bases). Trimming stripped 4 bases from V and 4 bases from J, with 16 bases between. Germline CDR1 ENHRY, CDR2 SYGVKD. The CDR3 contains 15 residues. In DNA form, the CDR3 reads TGTGCCATCAGTGTACAGGCTACCCAACCCTATGGCTACACCTTC. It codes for CAISVQATQPYGYTF.

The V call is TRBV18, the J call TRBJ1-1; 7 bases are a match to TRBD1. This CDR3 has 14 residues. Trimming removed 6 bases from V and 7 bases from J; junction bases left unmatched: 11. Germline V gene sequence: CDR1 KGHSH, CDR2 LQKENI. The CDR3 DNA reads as TGTGCCAGCTCCCAATACGGACAGGCCAATGAAGCTTTCTTT. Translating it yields CASSQYGQANEAFF.

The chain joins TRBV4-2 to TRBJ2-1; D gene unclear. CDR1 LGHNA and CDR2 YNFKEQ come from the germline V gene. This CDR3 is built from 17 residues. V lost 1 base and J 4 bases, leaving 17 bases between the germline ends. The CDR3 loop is CASSQVSSSTRYNEQFF. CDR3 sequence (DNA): TGTGCCAGCAGCCAAGTTTCTTCTTCCACAAGATACAATGAGCAGTTCTTC.

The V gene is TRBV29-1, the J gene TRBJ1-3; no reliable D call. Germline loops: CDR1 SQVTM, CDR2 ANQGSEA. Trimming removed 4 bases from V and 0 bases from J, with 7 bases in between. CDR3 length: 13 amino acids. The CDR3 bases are TGCAGCGTTGTCGTCGGCTCTGGAAACACCATATATTTT. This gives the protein CSVVVGSGNTIYF. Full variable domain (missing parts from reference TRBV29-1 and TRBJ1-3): SAVISQKPSRDICQRGTSLTIQCQVDSQVTMMFWYRQQPGQSLTLIATANQGSEATYESGFVIDKFPISRPNLTFSTLTVSNMSPEDSSIYLCSVVVGSGNTIYFGEGSWLTVV.

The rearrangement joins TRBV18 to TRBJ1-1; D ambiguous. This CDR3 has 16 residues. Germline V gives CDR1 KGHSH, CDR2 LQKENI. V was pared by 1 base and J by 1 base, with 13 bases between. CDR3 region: CASSPQSSVGNTEAFF. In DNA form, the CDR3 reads TGTGCCAGCTCACCACAGTCGTCAGTGGGGAACACTGAAGCTTTCTTT.

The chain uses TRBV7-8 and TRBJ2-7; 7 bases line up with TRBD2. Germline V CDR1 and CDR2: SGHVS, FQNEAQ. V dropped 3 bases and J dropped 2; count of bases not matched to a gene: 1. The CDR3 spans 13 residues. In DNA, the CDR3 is TGTGCCAGCAGCTTCCGGGGGGCCTACGAGCAGTACTTC. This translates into CASSFRGAYEQYF.

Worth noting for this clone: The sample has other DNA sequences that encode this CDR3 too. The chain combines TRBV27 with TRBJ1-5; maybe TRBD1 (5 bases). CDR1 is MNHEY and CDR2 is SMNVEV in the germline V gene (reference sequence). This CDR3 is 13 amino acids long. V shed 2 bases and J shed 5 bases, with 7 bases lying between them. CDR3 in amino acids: CASSLTGDQPQHF. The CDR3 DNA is TGTGCCAGCAGTTTAACGGGGGATCAGCCCCAGCATTTT.

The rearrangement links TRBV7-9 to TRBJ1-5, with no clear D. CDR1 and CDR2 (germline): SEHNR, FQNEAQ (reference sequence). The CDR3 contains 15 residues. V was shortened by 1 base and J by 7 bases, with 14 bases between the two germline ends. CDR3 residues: CASSLGSGEAQPQHF. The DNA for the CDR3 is TGTGCCAGCAGCTTAGGCTCTGGGGAGGCCCAGCCCCAGCATTTT.

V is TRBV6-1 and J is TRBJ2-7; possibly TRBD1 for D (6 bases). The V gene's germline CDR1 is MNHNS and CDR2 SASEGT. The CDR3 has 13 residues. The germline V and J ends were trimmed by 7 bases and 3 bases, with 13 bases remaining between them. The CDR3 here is CASTPRGFYEQYF. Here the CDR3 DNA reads TGTGCCAGCACCCCAAGGGGGTTCTACGAGCAGTACTTC.

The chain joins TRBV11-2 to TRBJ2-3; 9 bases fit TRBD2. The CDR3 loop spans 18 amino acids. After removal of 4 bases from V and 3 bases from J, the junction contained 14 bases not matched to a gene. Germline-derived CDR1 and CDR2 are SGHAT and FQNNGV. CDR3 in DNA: TGTGCCAGCAGCTCGGGTCCTGGCGGGAGGGCCTCGACAGATACGCAGTATTTT. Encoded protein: CASSSGPGGRASTDTQYF.

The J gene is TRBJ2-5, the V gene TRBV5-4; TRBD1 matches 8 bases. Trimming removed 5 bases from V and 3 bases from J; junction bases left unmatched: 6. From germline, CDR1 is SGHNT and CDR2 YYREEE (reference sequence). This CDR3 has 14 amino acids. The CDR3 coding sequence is TGTGCCAGCAGGCCGGGACAGGCCGAAGAGACCCAGTACTTC. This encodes CASRPGQAEETQYF.

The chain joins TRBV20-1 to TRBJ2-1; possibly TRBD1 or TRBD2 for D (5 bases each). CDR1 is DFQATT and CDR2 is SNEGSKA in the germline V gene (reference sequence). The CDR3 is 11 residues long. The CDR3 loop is CSQVGVNEQFF. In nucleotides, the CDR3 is TGCAGCCAAGTGGGGGTAAATGAGCAGTTCTTC.

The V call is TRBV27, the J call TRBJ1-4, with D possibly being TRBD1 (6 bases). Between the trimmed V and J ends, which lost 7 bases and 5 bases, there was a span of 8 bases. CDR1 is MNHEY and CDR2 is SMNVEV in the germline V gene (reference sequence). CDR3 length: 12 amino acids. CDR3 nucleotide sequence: TGTGCCAGCAAAAGGGGGAATGAAAAACTGTTTTTT. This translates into CASKRGNEKLFF.